The 4 T cell receptor beta chains reported below all come from one sample, sequenced in a study of T cells in Graves' hyperthyroidism and ophthalmopathy. The investigators amplified TCR beta CDR3 regions from RNA transcripts. Initially, a first-round RT-PCR of the TCR CDR3 employed the HTBI primer set. MiXCR, applied by TCRdb to the multiplex PCR reads, yields one record per CDR3 protein. The profile covers over 350,000 distinct CDR3 sequences, with approximately 14% appearing a single time and 13% taken by the ten largest. Sequencing input: blood. The receptor source for this set is a man younger than 30 with Graves' ophthalmopathy.

The sample holds a few counts of this clonotype. The gene calls are TRBV19 and TRBJ1-4; 9 bases line up with TRBD1. The V and J ends lost 8 bases and 5 bases, in that order; junction bases with no gene match: 9. Germline loops: CDR1 LNHDA, CDR2 SQIVND (reference sequence). The CDR3 covers 15 residues. CDR3: CASQYLGQGNEKLFF. In DNA, the CDR3 is TGTGCCAGTCAGTATCTAGGACAGGGGAATGAAAAACTGTTTTTT.

This clonotype was found many times. In DNA form, the CDR3 reads TGTGCTAGTGGTTTGGTAGTGACAGGGGGACTTTGGGGGAAGACCCAGTACTTC. Protein product: CASGLVVTGGLWGKTQYF. V is TRBV12-5 and J is TRBJ2-5; the match to TRBD1 covers 9 bases. This CDR3 spans 18 amino acids. With V trimmed by 0 bases and J by 6 bases, 14 bases remained unmatched. Germline lookup yields CDR1 LGHNT and CDR2 FRNRAP.

Ten or more counts support this clonotype. The J gene is TRBJ2-1, the V gene TRBV15; weak D call: TRBD2 (7 bases). The CDR3 totals 15 residues. Trimming left V 7 bases short and J 5 bases short, with 18 bases between. Germline CDR1 and CDR2: LNHNV and YYDKDF (reference sequence). The CDR3 sequence is CATTLSGGGHNEQFF. The CDR3 nucleotides are TGTGCCACCACCCTCTCCGGCGGGGGCCACAATGAGCAGTTCTTC.

This clonotype was seen a few times. This chain uses TRBV4-1 with TRBJ1-2; D perhaps matches TRBD1 (5 bases). Germline V gene lookup returns CDR1 MGHRA and CDR2 YSYEKL. The CDR3 consists of 16 residues. Between the trimmed V and J ends, which lost 1 base and 8 bases, there was a span of 20 bases. The CDR3 nucleotides are TGCGCCAGCAGCCAAGTCCCTGGGGACCTCCCTGACGGCTACACCTTC. Its protein is CASSQVPGDLPDGYTF.